This TCR beta chain was sequenced during a study of blood T cell repertoires in COVID-19. Methods used by the authors: Amplification of reference gene primers provided the estimated nucleated cell counts. The assay was immunoSEQ multiplex PCR, and TCRdb's table has in-frame clones only and misses some. The DNA was the basis for D and trimming; V, J and clone size are from that table. The sample has about 85,000 clones; about 86% are singletons. The sequenced sample consisted of peripheral blood. The sequence derives from a man aged 55-75 years with acute or convalescent COVID-19.

Here the CDR3 DNA reads TGTGCCAGCACCCGTCGTTTGAGTGAAAAACTGTTTTTT. Translation: CASTRRLSEKLFF. This chain connects TRBV2 to TRBJ1-4; no clear D. Germline CDR1 reads SNHLY; CDR2 reads FYNNEI. This CDR3 is 13 amino acids long. V shed 7 bases and J shed 7 bases, with 13 bases lying between them.